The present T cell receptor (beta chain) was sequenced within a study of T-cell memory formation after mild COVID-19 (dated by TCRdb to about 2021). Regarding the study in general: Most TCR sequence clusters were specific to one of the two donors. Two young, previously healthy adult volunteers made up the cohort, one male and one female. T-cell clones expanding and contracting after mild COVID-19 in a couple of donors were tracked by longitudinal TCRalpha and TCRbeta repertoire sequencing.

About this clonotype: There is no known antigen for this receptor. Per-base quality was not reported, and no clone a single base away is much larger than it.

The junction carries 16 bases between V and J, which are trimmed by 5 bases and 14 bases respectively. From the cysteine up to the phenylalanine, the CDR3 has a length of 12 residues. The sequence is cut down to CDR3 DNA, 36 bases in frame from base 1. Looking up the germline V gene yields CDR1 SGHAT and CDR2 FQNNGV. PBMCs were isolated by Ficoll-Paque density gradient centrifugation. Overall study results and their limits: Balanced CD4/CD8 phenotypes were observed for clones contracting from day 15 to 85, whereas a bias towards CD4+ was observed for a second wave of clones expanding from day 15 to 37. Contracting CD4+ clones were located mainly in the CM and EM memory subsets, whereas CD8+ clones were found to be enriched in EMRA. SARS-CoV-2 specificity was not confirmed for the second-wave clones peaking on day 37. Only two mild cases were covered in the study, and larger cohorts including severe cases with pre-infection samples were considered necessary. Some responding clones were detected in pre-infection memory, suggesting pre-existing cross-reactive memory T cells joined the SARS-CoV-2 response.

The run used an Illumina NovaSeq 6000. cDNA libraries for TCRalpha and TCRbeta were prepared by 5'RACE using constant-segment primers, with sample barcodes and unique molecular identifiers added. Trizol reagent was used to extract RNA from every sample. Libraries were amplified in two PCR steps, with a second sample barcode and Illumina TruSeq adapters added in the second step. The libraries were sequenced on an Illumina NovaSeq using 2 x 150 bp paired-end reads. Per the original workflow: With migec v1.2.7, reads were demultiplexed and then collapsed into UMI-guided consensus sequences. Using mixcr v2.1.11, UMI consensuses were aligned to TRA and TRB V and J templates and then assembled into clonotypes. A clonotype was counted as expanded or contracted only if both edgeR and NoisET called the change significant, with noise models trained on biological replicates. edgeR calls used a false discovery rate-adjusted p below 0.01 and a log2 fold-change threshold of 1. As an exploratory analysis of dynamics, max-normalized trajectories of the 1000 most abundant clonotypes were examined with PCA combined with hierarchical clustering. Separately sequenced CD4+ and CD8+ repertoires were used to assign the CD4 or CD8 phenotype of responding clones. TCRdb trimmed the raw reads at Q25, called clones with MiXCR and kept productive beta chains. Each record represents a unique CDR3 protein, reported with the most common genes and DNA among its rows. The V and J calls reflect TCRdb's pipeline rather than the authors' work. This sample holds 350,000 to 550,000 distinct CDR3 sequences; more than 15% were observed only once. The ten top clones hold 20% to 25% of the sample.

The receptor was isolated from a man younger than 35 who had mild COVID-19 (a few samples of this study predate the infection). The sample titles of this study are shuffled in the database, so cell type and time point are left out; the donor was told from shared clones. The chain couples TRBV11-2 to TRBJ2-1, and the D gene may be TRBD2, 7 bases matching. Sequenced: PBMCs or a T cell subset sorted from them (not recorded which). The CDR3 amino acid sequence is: CASSQGGAGKFF. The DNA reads TGTGCCAGCAGCCAAGGGGGGGCTGGAAAGTTCTTC.